This T cell receptor beta chain originates from a study of T cell repertoires in cytomegalovirus infection. Study-wide background: Public TCR beta signatures were indicative of both CMV infection and a matching HLA type.

MiXCR, run by TCRdb on the reads, gives a single entry per CDR3 protein. The table shows roughly 860,000 distinct CDR3 sequences, with 30% to 35% occurring only once. From germline, CDR1 is SGHVS and CDR2 FNYEAQ. The CDR3 covers 13 residues. The V end was cut by 3 bases, the J end by 2 bases, with 5 bases between. Many counts were recorded for this clonotype. Its specificity is not known. This specimen was cultured CD8+ T cells from PBMCs, taken from culture after CMV antigen stimulation. This clonotype was obtained from a human donor in good health (CMV status not recorded). Some clones in this sample may be carry-over from other donors' samples. The chain couples TRBV7-6 to TRBJ1-3, with D possibly TRBD1 on 5 matching bases. In DNA, the CDR3 is TGTGCCAGCAGCTTGGGACCTGGAAACACCATATATTTT. As protein: CASSLGPGNTIYF.